These 27 T cell receptor beta chains share one sample of origin, sequenced in a study of CD8+CD57+ T cells in acquired aplastic anemia. CDR3 and TCR beta VDJ profiling relied on a genomic DNA template. TCRdb re-called the reads with MiXCR, one entry per CDR3 protein. The top ten clones hold 30% to 35% of a sample with 90,000 to 130,000 distinct CDR3 sequences, 50% to 65% of them seen once. Sequenced sample: sorted CD4+, CD8+, or CD8+CD57+ T cells (not recorded which) from PBMCs. The receptors were sampled from a human donor in good health, serving as a control.

The V gene is TRBV10-3, the J gene TRBJ1-4; 8 bases line up with TRBD1. V was clipped by 10 bases and J by 8 bases; unmatched bases: 9. CDR1 and CDR2 from the germline V gene are ENHRY and SYGVKD. This CDR3 contains 13 residues. CDR3 sequence reads: CASTGGLREKLFF. DNA for the CDR3: TGTGCCAGTACAGGGGGGCTGAGGGAAAAACTGTTTTTT.

This clonotype was observed a few times. This chain joins TRBV2 and TRBJ1-6; D uncertain. The length of the CDR3 is 14 residues. Germline CDR1 is SNHLY and CDR2 is FYNNEI. Trimming took off 3 bases at V and 0 bases at J, with 3 bases between the two ends. The CDR3 here is CASSELSYNSPLHF. CDR3 coding DNA: TGTGCCAGCAGTGAGCTCTCCTATAATTCACCCCTCCACTTT.

This clonotype has a handful of counts. This chain uses TRBV7-8 with TRBJ2-5; D is undetermined. The CDR3 is made up of 12 amino acids. Trimming took 11 bases from V and 2 from J, leaving 12 bases between them. The germline V gene has CDR1 SGHVS and CDR2 FQNEAQ. CDR3 sequence: CASRIIQETQYF. CDR3 in DNA: TGTGCCTCTCGAATCATACAAGAGACCCAGTACTTC.

This clonotype was counted at least ten times. The rearrangement uses TRBV5-8 and TRBJ2-5, with 7 bases aligning to TRBD1. The CDR3 is 15 residues long. Germline CDR1 SGHTS, CDR2 YDEGEE. The V gene end was trimmed by 2 bases and the J gene end by 5 bases; junction bases not matched to a gene: 9. The CDR3 protein is CASSFGQGVEETQYF. Here the CDR3 DNA reads TGTGCCAGCAGCTTTGGCCAGGGGGTCGAGGAGACCCAGTACTTC. The full variable domain, its missing parts supplied by reference TRBV5-8 and TRBJ2-5, is EAGVTQSPTHLIKTRGQQATLRCSPISGHTSVYWYQQALGLGLQFLLWYDEGEERNRGNFPPRFSGRQFPNYSSELNVNALELEDSALYLCASSFGQGVEETQYFGPGTRLLVL.

The chain couples TRBV7-9 to TRBJ1-1, with D unresolved. This CDR3 region has 13 residues. The germline V gene has CDR1 SEHNR and CDR2 FQNEAQ (reference sequence). The V end lost 5 bases, the J end lost 4 bases, and 11 bases lay between the germline ends. Here the CDR3 reads CASSPPVGTEAFF. CDR3 nucleotides: TGTGCCAGCAGCCCTCCGGTGGGCACTGAAGCTTTCTTT.

With regard to this clonotype: Without the conserved terminal phenylalanine or tryptophan, this CDR3 likely stems from a read error. The chain carries TRBV2 and TRBJ2-1; a possible D gene is TRBD2 (5 bases). This CDR3 comprises 15 residues. Germline lookup yields CDR1 SNHLY and CDR2 FYNNEI. V lost 6 bases and J lost 6, with 18 bases in between. CDR3 residues: CASSTRDLRSNEQFL. The CDR3 nucleotides are TGTGCCAGCAGCACCCGGGATTTGAGGAGCAATGAGCAGTTCCTC.

This clonotype came up a few times. The rearrangement joins TRBV13 to TRBJ1-2, with 8 positions matching TRBD1. There are 15 residues in the CDR3. Germline V CDR1 and CDR2: PRHDT, FYEKMQ (reference sequence). With 0 bases clipped from V and 5 bases from J, the junction kept 5 bases outside the gene matches. CDR3 loop: CASSLGSQGAYGYTF. CDR3 nucleotides: TGTGCCAGCAGCTTAGGGTCCCAGGGGGCTTATGGCTACACCTTC.

Many counts were recorded for this clonotype. The chain is built from TRBV18 and TRBJ2-5; D gene unclear. The V end was cut by 3 bases, the J end by 4 bases, with 15 bases between. The CDR3 length is 15 residues. CDR1 is KGHSH, CDR2 LQKENI, per germline. The CDR3 spells CASSPPHEAGETQYF. CDR3 bases: TGTGCCAGCTCACCGCCGCATGAGGCCGGAGAGACCCAGTACTTC.

This clonotype was recorded at least ten times. This chain links TRBV20-1 with TRBJ2-3; tentative D call: TRBD2 (5 bases). Germline values: CDR1 DFQATT, CDR2 SNEGSKA (reference sequence). The CDR3 spans 13 residues. V gave up 7 bases and J gave up 1 base, with 12 bases separating them. The CDR3 sequence is CSVGSPGTDTQYF. CDR3 sequence (DNA): TGCAGTGTGGGGAGTCCGGGCACAGATACGCAGTATTTT.

The rearrangement uses TRBV19 and TRBJ1-2; unclear D gene. Germline CDR1 reads LNHDA; CDR2 reads SQIVND (reference sequence). The CDR3 is made up of 13 amino acids. V lost 3 bases, J lost 2 bases, and 7 bases lay in between. The DNA of the CDR3 is TGTGCCAGTAGTATTGGGGTGAACTATGGCTACACCTTC. It encodes CASSIGVNYGYTF.

This clonotype was seen ten or more times. The rearrangement links TRBV4-3 to TRBJ2-7; TRBD1 aligns across 10 bases. The V segment lost 0 bases and the J segment 3 bases; nucleotides outside the gene matches: 2. Germline CDR1 LGHNA, CDR2 YSLEER. This CDR3 spans 15 amino acids. The CDR3 DNA follows: TGCGCCAGCAGCCAAGACCGGACAGGGGGCTACGAGCAGTACTTC. Translated: CASSQDRTGGYEQYF.

The chain links TRBV10-3 to TRBJ2-1; 11 positions agree with TRBD2. This CDR3 is 14 amino acids long. Germline loops: CDR1 ENHRY, CDR2 SYGVKD. The V segment lost 6 bases and the J segment 4 bases; nucleotides outside the gene matches: 2. This CDR3 reads CAISSSGGYNEQFF. CDR3 in DNA: TGTGCCATCAGCTCTAGCGGGGGGTACAATGAGCAGTTCTTC.

This clonotype has a single count. The V and J genes are TRBV29-1 and TRBJ2-7; TRBD2 matches 7 bases. V dropped 4 bases and J dropped 4; count of bases not matched to a gene: 7. The CDR3 is 13 residues long. Germline CDR1 SQVTM, CDR2 ANQGSEA. In DNA form, the CDR3 reads TGCAGCGTTGCAGGACTAGGCGGTTACGAGCAGTACTTC. It encodes CSVAGLGGYEQYF.

This clonotype was observed many times. The chain uses TRBV30 and TRBJ1-1, with D unresolved. Germline V lookup: CDR1 GTSNPN, CDR2 SVGIG (reference sequence). Between the trimmed V and J ends, which lost 0 bases and 3 bases, there was a span of 8 bases. The CDR3 loop spans 13 amino acids. CDR3 loop: CAWSVLGDTEAFF. DNA for the CDR3: TGTGCCTGGAGTGTACTTGGGGACACTGAAGCTTTCTTT.

This clonotype appeared a few times. V usage is TRBV3-1 and J usage is TRBJ1-6; perhaps TRBD1 as D (5 bases). Germline values: CDR1 LGHDT, CDR2 YNNKEL (reference sequence). Trimming took 0 bases from V and 9 from J, leaving 18 bases between them. This CDR3 has 17 amino acids. DNA for the CDR3: TGTGCCAGCAGCCAAGACCTGGAGGGCGGGGGTACTTCACCCCTCCACTTT. Protein product: CASSQDLEGGGTSPLHF.

Ten or more counts support this clonotype. The genes are TRBV15 and TRBJ1-2; a weak D match, TRBD1 (5 bases). V lost 0 bases and J lost 5, with 19 bases in between. This CDR3 has 17 amino acids. The V gene's germline CDR1 is LNHNV and CDR2 YYDKDF (reference sequence). The chain's CDR3 is CATSRDHRSSLGYGYTF. The CDR3 DNA is TGTGCCACCAGCAGAGATCACAGGAGCTCCCTAGGGTATGGCTACACCTTC.

The chain recombines TRBV5-4 with TRBJ1-1, with D hard to call. The CDR3 extends over 11 amino acids. The germline V and J ends were trimmed by 4 bases and 7 bases, with 8 bases remaining between them. Looked up from germline, CDR1 is SGHNT and CDR2 is YYREEE (reference sequence). Here the CDR3 DNA reads TGTGCCAGCAGCATCGGGGTTGAAGCTTTCTTT. Translated, it gives CASSIGVEAFF.

This clonotype was recorded at least ten times. The V call is TRBV7-2, the J call TRBJ1-1, with D unclear. The length of the CDR3 is 14 residues. In germline, CDR1 is SGHTA, CDR2 FQGNSA. Trimming left V 2 bases short and J 4 bases short, with 11 bases between. In DNA, the CDR3 is TGTGCCAGCAGCTTATGGACTTCGGGCACTGAAGCTTTCTTT. Protein: CASSLWTSGTEAFF.

This clonotype came up once. The chain employs TRBV29-1 and TRBJ2-3; 8 bases match TRBD1. The CDR3 totals 11 residues. In germline, CDR1 is SQVTM, CDR2 ANQGSEA. The J segment lost 6 bases and the V segment lost 6 bases, leaving 2 bases of the junction unmatched. For the CDR3, the DNA is TGCAGCGTCCAGGGGGCGGATACGCAGTATTTT. Its translation is CSVQGADTQYF.

With regard to this clonotype: A much larger clone lies one base from this, so it may be a read error. The chain is built from TRBV10-3 and TRBJ1-6; 7 bases match TRBD1. This CDR3 is 15 amino acids long. CDR1 ENHRY and CDR2 SYGVKD come from the germline V gene. CDR3 sequence: CASSHRGPYNSPLHF. CDR3 bases: TGTGCCAGCAGTCACAGGGGCCCTTATAATTCACCCCTCCACTTT.

The chain is built from TRBV24-1 and TRBJ1-1; no firm D call. V lost 3 bases to trimming and J lost 6 bases, with 10 bases between them. The V gene's germline CDR1 is KGHDR and CDR2 SFDVKD. The CDR3 length is 13 residues. CDR3 in amino acids: CATSDPGSSEAFF. Written as DNA, the CDR3 is TGTGCCACCAGTGATCCTGGTAGTTCTGAAGCTTTCTTT.

This clonotype was counted at least ten times. The chain uses TRBV4-2 and TRBJ1-1; D remains unclear. Trimming pared 1 base from V and 2 bases from J, leaving 5 bases between. CDR1 is LGHNA, CDR2 YNFKEQ, per germline. The CDR3 is 13 residues long. CDR3 sequence (DNA): TGTGCCAGCAGCCAAGGGGGTAACACTGAAGCTTTCTTT. Translating gives CASSQGGNTEAFF.

Regarding this clonotype: Being one base from a much bigger clone, this may be a read error. V gene TRBV11-2 combines with J gene TRBJ1-1; 11 nucleotides line up with TRBD1. The V gene's germline CDR1 is SGHAT and CDR2 FQNNGV. The CDR3 covers 16 residues. J was trimmed by 4 bases and V by 6 bases; bases with no gene match: 10. Written as DNA, the CDR3 is TGTGCCAGCAGTCAAGGGACAGGGGGAGGAAGCACTGAAGCTTTCTTT. Translated, it gives CASSQGTGGGSTEAFF.

In its sample, this clonotype was seen many times. The gene calls are TRBV30 and TRBJ2-7, with TRBD1 matching 8 bases. Germline values: CDR1 GTSNPN, CDR2 SVGIG (reference sequence). With V trimmed by 4 bases and J by 5 bases, 13 bases remained unmatched. This CDR3 region has 15 residues. CDR3 region: CAWNPRDRLLHEQYF. For the CDR3, the DNA is TGTGCCTGGAACCCCCGGGACAGGCTGCTACACGAGCAGTACTTC.

This clonotype was seen many times. The chain recombines TRBV4-2 with TRBJ2-3; D is undetermined. The CDR3 runs to 15 residues. Looked up from germline, CDR1 is LGHNA and CDR2 is YNFKEQ. Trimming cost V 0 bases and J 2 bases, with 9 bases left between them. Here the CDR3 reads CASSQEPTPTDTQYF. The CDR3 DNA sequence: TGTGCCAGCAGCCAAGAACCGACCCCCACAGATACGCAGTATTTT.

This clonotype was detected a few times. The V gene is TRBV3-1, the J gene TRBJ2-7, with 7 positions matching TRBD1. After removal of 5 bases from V and 3 bases from J, the junction contained 4 bases not matched to a gene. CDR3 size: 13 residues. CDR1 LGHDT and CDR2 YNNKEL come from the germline V gene (reference sequence). The CDR3 reads CASSVTGVYEQYF. CDR3 in DNA: TGTGCCAGCAGCGTTACAGGGGTCTACGAGCAGTACTTC.

At least ten counts were recorded for this clonotype. The rearrangement links TRBV12-3 or TRBV12-4 to TRBJ2-3, with 7 positions matching TRBD1. V gave up 6 bases and J gave up 3 bases; unmatched junction bases: 9. The CDR3 runs to 15 residues. CDR3 in amino acids: CASRRLTGRTDTQYF. CDR3 DNA: TGTGCCAGCAGACGCCTGACAGGGCGGACAGATACGCAGTATTTT.